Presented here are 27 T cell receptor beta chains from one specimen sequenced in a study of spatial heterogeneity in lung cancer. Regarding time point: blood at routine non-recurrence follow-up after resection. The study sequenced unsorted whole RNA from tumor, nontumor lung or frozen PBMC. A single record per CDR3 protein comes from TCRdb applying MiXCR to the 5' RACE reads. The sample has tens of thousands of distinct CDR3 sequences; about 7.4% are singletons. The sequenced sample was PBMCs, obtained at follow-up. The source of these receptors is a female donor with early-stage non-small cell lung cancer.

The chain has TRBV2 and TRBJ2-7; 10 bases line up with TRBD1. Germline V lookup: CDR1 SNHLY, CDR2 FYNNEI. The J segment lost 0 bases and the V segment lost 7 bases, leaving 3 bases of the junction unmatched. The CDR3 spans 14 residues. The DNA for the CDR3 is TGTGCCAGCATCGGGACAGGGGTCTCCTACGAGCAGTACTTC. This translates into CASIGTGVSYEQYF.

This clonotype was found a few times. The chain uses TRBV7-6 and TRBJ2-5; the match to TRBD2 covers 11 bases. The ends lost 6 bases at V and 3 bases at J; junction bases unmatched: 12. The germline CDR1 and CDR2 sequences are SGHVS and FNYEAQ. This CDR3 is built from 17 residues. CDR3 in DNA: TGTGCCAGCAGTTATAAACTAGCGGGGGAGTCTAAAGAGACCCAGTACTTC. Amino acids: CASSYKLAGESKETQYF.

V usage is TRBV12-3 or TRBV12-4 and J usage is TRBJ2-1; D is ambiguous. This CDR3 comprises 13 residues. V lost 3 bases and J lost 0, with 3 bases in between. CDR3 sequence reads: CASSFNSYNEQFF. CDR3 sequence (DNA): TGTGCCAGCAGTTTTAACTCCTACAATGAGCAGTTCTTC.

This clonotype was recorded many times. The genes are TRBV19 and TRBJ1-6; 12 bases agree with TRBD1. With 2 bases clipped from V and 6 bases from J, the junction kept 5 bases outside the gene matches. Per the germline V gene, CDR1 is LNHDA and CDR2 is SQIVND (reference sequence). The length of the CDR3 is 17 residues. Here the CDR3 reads CASSITGTGGLNSPLHF. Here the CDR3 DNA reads TGTGCCAGTAGTATAACCGGGACAGGGGGCCTTAATTCACCCCTCCACTTT.

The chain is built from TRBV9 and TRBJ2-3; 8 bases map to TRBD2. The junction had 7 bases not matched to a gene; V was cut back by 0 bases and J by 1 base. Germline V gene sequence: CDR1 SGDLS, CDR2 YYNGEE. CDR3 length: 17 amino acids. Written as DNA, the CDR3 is TGTGCCAGCAGCGTAGCTACCGGAGCGGGGGGCACAGATACGCAGTATTTT. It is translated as CASSVATGAGGTDTQYF.

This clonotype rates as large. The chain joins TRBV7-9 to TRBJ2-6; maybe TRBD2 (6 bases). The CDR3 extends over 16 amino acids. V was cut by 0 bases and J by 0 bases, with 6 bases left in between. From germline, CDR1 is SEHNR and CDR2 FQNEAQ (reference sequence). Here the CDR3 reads CASSLAGGSGANVLTF. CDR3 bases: TGTGCCAGCAGCTTAGCGGGAGGCTCTGGGGCCAACGTCCTGACTTTC.

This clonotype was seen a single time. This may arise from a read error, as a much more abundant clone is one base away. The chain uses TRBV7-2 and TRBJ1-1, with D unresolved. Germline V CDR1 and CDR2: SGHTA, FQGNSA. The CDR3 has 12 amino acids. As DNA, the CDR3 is TGTGTCAGCAGCTTATGGGGCACTGAAGCTTTCTTT. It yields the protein CVSSLWGTEAFF.

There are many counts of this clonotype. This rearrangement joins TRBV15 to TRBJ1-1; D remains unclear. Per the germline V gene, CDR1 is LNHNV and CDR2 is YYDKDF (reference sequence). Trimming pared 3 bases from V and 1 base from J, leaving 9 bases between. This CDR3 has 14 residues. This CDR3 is CATSRKRENTEAFF. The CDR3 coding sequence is TGTGCCACCAGCAGGAAAAGGGAGAACACTGAAGCTTTCTTT.

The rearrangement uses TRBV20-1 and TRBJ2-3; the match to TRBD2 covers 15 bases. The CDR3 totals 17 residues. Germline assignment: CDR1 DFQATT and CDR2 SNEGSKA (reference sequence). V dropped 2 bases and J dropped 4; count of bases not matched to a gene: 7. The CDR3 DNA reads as TGCAGTGCTAGAAGAGGGACTAGCGGGGGGAGGGCAGATACGCAGTATTTT. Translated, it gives CSARRGTSGGRADTQYF.

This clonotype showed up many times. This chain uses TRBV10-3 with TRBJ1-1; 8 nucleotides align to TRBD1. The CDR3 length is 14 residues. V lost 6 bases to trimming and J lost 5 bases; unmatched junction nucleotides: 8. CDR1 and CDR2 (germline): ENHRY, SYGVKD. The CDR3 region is CAIRDSGGGTEAFF. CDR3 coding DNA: TGTGCCATCAGGGACTCAGGGGGCGGAACTGAAGCTTTCTTT.

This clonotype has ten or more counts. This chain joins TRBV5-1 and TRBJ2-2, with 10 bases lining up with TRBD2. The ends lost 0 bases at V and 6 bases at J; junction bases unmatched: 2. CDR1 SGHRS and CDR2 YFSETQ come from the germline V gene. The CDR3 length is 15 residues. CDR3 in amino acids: CASSLELAGSGELFF. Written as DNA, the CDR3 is TGCGCCAGCAGCTTGGAACTAGCGGGGTCCGGGGAGCTGTTTTTT. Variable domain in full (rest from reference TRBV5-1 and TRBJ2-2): KAGVTQTPRYLIKTRGQQVTLSCSPISGHRSVSWYQQTPGQGLQFLFEYFSETQRNKGNFPGRFSGRQFSNSRSEMNVSTLELGDSALYLCASSLELAGSGELFFGEGSRLTVL.

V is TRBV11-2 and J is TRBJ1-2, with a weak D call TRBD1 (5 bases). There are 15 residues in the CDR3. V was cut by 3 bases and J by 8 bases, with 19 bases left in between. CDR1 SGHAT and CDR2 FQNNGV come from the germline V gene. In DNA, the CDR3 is TGTGCCAGCAGCTTTAAGTGGGGCGGCAGCGAGGGCTACACCTTC. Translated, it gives CASSFKWGGSEGYTF.

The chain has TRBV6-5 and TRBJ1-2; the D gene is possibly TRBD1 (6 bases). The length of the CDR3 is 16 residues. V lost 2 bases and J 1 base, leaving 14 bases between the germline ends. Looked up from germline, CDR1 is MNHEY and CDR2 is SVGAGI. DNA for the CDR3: TGTGCCAGCAGTTACAAGGGGGGAGACTATAACTATGGCTACACCTTC. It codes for CASSYKGGDYNYGYTF.

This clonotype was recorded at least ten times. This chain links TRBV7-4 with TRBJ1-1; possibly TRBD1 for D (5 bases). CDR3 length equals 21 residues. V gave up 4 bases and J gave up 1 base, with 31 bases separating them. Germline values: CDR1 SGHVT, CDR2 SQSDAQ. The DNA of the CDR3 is TGTGCCAGCAGCTACAAACCCCAGGTGCCCCCACCGCAGGGAAAGAACACTGAAGCTTTCTTT. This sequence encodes CASSYKPQVPPPQGKNTEAFF.

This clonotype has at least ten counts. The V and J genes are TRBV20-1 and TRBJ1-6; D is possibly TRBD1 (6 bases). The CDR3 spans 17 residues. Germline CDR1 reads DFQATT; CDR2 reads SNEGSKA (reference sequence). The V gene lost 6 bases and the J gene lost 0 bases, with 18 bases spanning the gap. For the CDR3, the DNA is TGCAGTGCGATACGACAGGAATTTTCCTCCTATAATTCACCCCTCCACTTT. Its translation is CSAIRQEFSSYNSPLHF.

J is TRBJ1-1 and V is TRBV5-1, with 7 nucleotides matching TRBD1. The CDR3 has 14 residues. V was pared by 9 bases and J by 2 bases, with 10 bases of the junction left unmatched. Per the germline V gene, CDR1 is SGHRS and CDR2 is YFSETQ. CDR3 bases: TGCGCCACCACTATGGGACAGCCCAACACTGAAGCTTTCTTT. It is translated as CATTMGQPNTEAFF.

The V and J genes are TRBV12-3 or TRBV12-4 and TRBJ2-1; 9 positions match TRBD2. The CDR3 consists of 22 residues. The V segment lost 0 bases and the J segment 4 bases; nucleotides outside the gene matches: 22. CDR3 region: CASSLAAGTTSKLSGGYNEQFF. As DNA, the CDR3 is TGTGCCAGCAGTTTAGCGGCAGGGACAACCTCTAAACTTAGCGGGGGATACAATGAGCAGTTCTTC.

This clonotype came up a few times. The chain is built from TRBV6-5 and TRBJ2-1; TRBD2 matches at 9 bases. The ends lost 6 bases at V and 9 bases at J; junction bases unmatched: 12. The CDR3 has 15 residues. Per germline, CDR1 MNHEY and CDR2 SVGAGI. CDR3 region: CASSLEAGGPIEQFF. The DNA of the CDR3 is TGTGCCAGCAGCCTAGAGGCGGGGGGGCCGATTGAGCAGTTCTTC.

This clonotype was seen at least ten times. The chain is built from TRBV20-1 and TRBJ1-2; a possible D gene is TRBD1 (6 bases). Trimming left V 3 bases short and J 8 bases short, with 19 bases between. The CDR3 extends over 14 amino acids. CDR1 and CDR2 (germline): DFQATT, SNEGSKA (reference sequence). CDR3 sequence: CSARVITGLTGYTF. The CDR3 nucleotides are TGCAGTGCTAGGGTAATTACAGGGCTCACCGGCTACACCTTC.

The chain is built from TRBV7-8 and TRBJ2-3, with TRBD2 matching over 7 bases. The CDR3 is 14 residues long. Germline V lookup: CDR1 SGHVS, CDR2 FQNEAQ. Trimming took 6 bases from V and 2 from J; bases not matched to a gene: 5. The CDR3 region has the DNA TGTGCCAGCAGTGCGGGGGTTCTCACAGATACGCAGTATTTT. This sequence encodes CASSAGVLTDTQYF.

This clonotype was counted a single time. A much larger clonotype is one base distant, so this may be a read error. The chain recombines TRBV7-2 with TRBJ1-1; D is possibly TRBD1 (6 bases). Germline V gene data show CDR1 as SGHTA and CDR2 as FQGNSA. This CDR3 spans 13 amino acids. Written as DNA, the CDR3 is TGTGTCAGCAGGACAGATTTGAACACTGAAGCTTTCTTT. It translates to CVSRTDLNTEAFF.

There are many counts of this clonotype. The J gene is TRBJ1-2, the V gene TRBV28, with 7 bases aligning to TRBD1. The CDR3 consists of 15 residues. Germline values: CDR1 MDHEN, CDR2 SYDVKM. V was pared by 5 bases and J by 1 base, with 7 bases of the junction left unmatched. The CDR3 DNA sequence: TGTGCCAGCAGTGCGGGACAGCTCCTTAACTATGGCTACACCTTC. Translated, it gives CASSAGQLLNYGYTF.

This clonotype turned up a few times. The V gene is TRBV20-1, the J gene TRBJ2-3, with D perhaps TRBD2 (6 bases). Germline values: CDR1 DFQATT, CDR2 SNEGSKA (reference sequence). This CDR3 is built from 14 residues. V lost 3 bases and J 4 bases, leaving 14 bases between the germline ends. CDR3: CSARPPGLADTQYF. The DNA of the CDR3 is TGCAGTGCTAGGCCTCCGGGACTTGCAGATACGCAGTATTTT.

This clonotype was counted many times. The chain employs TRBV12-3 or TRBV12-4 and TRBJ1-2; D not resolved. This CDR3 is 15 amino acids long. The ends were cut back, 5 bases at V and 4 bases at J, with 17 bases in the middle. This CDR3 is CASSPGPPEVYGYTF. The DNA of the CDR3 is TGTGCCAGCAGTCCCGGACCACCAGAGGTCTATGGCTACACCTTC.

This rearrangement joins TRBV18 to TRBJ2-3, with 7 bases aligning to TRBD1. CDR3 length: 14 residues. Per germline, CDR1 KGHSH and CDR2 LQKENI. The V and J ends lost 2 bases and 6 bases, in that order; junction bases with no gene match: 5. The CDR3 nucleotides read TGTGCCAGCTCACCAGAACGGACAGGCGATACGCAGTATTTT. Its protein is CASSPERTGDTQYF.

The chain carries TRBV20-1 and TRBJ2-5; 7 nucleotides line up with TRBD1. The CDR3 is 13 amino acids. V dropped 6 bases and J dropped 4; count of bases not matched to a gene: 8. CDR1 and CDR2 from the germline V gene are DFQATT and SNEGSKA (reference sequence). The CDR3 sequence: CSATKQGRETQYF. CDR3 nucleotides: TGCAGTGCCACCAAACAGGGGAGAGAGACCCAGTACTTC.

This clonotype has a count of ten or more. Here the CDR3 reads CASSLSGLQGQPQHF. CDR3 in DNA: TGCGCCAGCAGCTTGTCCGGGTTGCAGGGTCAGCCCCAGCATTTT. The rearrangement links TRBV5-1 to TRBJ1-5, with TRBD1 as a possible D gene (5 bases). The V and J ends lost 1 base and 6 bases respectively, with 14 bases between them. CDR3 size: 15 residues. CDR1 is SGHRS and CDR2 is YFSETQ in the germline V gene. The full variable domain, rest sourced from reference TRBV5-1 and TRBJ1-5, is KAGVTQTPRYLIKTRGQQVTLSCSPISGHRSVSWYQQTPGQGLQFLFEYFSETQRNKGNFPGRFSGRQFSNSRSEMNVSTLELGDSALYLCASSLSGLQGQPQHFGDGTRLSIL.